These 25 T cell receptor beta chains share one sample of origin, sequenced in a study of beta chain features in type 1 diabetes. Study-wide findings and caveats: Among all four CD4+ subsets, Type 1 diabetes patients had TCRB CDR3s that were moderately but significantly shorter.

The sequenced template was cDNA made from the entire isolated RNA. Clones were sequenced by immunoSEQ multiplex PCR, and TCRdb holds only the in-frame ones, with some missing. The profile shows just under 150,000 clones, approximately 13% of them singletons. No antigen has been assigned to these receptors. The sample was central memory CD4+ T cells from blood. Receptor source: a man aged 18 to 29 with type 1 diabetes.

J is TRBJ2-7 and V is TRBV7-2, with D possibly being TRBD2 (5 bases). CDR3 length: 13 residues. Per the germline V gene, CDR1 is SGHTA and CDR2 is FQGNSA. Trimming pared 1 base from V and 7 bases from J, leaving 11 bases between. The DNA of the CDR3 is TGTGCCAGCAGCTTAGAGAATCGGAGGGAGCAGTACTTC. Protein sequence: CASSLENRREQYF.

The rearrangement joins TRBV7-2 to TRBJ2-6, with 8 bases identical to TRBD1. Trimming cost V 11 bases and J 0 bases; bases outside gene matches: 12. Looked up from germline, CDR1 is SGHTA and CDR2 is FQGNSA. CDR3 size: 17 residues. CDR3 loop: CAGAQGAGYSGANVLTF. In DNA, the CDR3 is TGTGCCGGAGCCCAGGGGGCCGGCTACTCTGGGGCCAACGTCCTGACTTTC.

This clone was recorded a few times. The chain carries TRBV4-2 and TRBJ2-5; no definite D call. Germline CDR1 LGHNA, CDR2 YNFKEQ. The CDR3 consists of 14 residues. Trimming shortened V by 0 bases and J by 7 bases, and 12 bases separated the two germline ends. The chain's CDR3 is CASSQEVIAGTQYF. CDR3 DNA: TGTGCCAGCAGCCAAGAGGTGATAGCTGGGACCCAGTACTTC.

In its sample, this clone was seen a few times. The chain couples TRBV5-1 to TRBJ2-3; possibly TRBD1 for D (5 bases). CDR1 SGHRS and CDR2 YFSETQ come from the germline V gene. V was clipped by 3 bases and J by 3 bases, with 11 bases between them. The CDR3 totals 14 residues. CDR3 protein: CASSSSSGTDTQYF. The CDR3 DNA is TGCGCCAGCAGCTCGTCTTCAGGGACAGATACGCAGTATTTT. Full variable domain (missing parts from reference TRBV5-1 and TRBJ2-3): KAGVTQTPRYLIKTRGQQVTLSCSPISGHRSVSWYQQTPGQGLQFLFEYFSETQRNKGNFPGRFSGRQFSNSRSEMNVSTLELGDSALYLCASSSSSGTDTQYFGPGTRLTVL.

This chain uses TRBV30 with TRBJ2-5; TRBD2 aligns across 10 bases. The length of the CDR3 is 15 residues. The V gene's germline CDR1 is GTSNPN and CDR2 SVGIG (reference sequence). J gave up 9 bases and V 0 bases, and 10 bases lay outside the gene matches. As DNA, the CDR3 is TGTGCCTGGAGTGTCGGTAGCGGGGGGCCCGGGGCCCAGTACTTC. This gives the protein CAWSVGSGGPGAQYF.

The chain combines TRBV7-6 with TRBJ2-3; TRBD1 aligns across 9 bases. Germline V gene lookup returns CDR1 SGHVS and CDR2 FNYEAQ. The length of the CDR3 is 16 residues. V was pared by 5 bases and J by 2 bases, with 8 bases of the junction left unmatched. CDR3 DNA: TGTGCCAGCAGCCCGACAGGGGGGGGTAACACAGATACGCAGTATTTT. Translated: CASSPTGGGNTDTQYF.

The chain has TRBV28 and TRBJ2-7, with 7 nucleotides matching TRBD1. The CDR3 spans 14 residues. J lost 2 bases, V lost 6 bases, and 7 bases had no gene match. Germline V lookup: CDR1 MDHEN, CDR2 SYDVKM. The chain's CDR3 is CASREGAPPYEQYF. CDR3 bases: TGTGCCAGCAGAGAGGGGGCCCCGCCCTACGAGCAGTACTTC. Using reference TRBV28 and TRBJ2-7 for the parts outside the CDR3, the full variable domain is DVKVTQSSRYLVKRTGEKVFLECVQDMDHENMFWYRQDPGLGLRLIYFSYDVKMKEKGDIPEGYSVSREKKERFSLILESASTNQTSMYLCASREGAPPYEQYFGPGTRLTVT.

At least ten counts were recorded for this clone. The chain couples TRBV30 to TRBJ1-1; 7 nucleotides align to TRBD1. V lost 5 bases and J lost 4; bases outside the gene matches: 7. The CDR3 runs 13 residues. CDR1 is GTSNPN, CDR2 SVGIG, per germline (reference sequence). The CDR3 nucleotides are TGTGCCTGGTCAACAGGGGATGGCACTGAAGCTTTCTTT. Encoded protein: CAWSTGDGTEAFF. Drawing the rest from reference TRBV30 and TRBJ1-1, the complete variable domain is SQTIHQWPATLVQPVGSPLSLECTVEGTSNPNLYWYRQAAGRGLQLLFYSVGIGQISSEVPQNLSASRPQDRQFILSSKKLLLSDSGFYLCAWSTGDGTEAFFGQGTRLTVV.

The chain couples TRBV9 to TRBJ2-1; TRBD2 is a possible D gene (5 bases). Germline V gene data show CDR1 as SGDLS and CDR2 as YYNGEE. Trimming stripped 3 bases from V and 0 bases from J, with 10 bases between. The length of the CDR3 is 15 residues. The CDR3 nucleotides read TGTGCCAGCAGCGAAACTAGTGACTCCTACAATGAGCAGTTCTTC. Translation: CASSETSDSYNEQFF.

The chain carries TRBV9 and TRBJ1-5, with D possibly TRBD1 on 5 matching bases. This CDR3 spans 14 amino acids. With 0 bases removed from V and 2 bases from J, the gap between germline ends came to 6 bases. Germline CDR1 SGDLS, CDR2 YYNGEE. CDR3 sequence: CASSVGGGNQPQHF. The CDR3 DNA is TGTGCCAGCAGCGTAGGAGGGGGCAATCAGCCCCAGCATTTT.

This clone was counted a few times. This chain's CDR3 is CASSLQGSLGSPLHF. CDR3 sequence (DNA): TGTGCCAGCAGCCTCCAGGGTTCCCTGGGGTCACCCCTCCACTTT. J is TRBJ1-6 and V is TRBV7-9; possibly TRBD1 for D (5 bases). Germline V CDR1 and CDR2: SEHNR, FQNEAQ (reference sequence). Between the trimmed V and J ends, which lost 5 bases and 10 bases, there was a span of 18 bases. The CDR3 loop spans 15 amino acids.

The rearrangement joins TRBV15 to TRBJ1-2; D uncertain. Trimming shortened V by 0 bases and J by 4 bases, and 9 bases separated the two germline ends. Germline V gene sequence: CDR1 LNHNV, CDR2 YYDKDF (reference sequence). The CDR3 is 14 amino acids. The CDR3 nucleotides are TGTGCCACCAGCAGAGACAAAGTCGGCTATGGCTACACCTTC. This translates into CATSRDKVGYGYTF. Full variable domain (rest looked up from reference TRBV15 and TRBJ1-2): DAMVIQNPRYQVTQFGKPVTLSCSQTLNHNVMYWYQQKSSQAPKLLFHYYDKDFNNEADTPDNFQSRRPNTSFCFLDIRSPGLGDTAMYLCATSRDKVGYGYTFGSGTRLTVV.

The chain employs TRBV28 and TRBJ2-7; D not certain. The CDR3 covers 13 residues. Looked up from germline, CDR1 is MDHEN and CDR2 is SYDVKM. V was cut by 7 bases and J by 0 bases, with 10 bases left in between. The chain's CDR3 is CASTLDGSYEQYF. The CDR3 coding sequence is TGTGCCAGCACGCTGGACGGCTCCTACGAGCAGTACTTC.

This clone was recorded a few times. The rearrangement links TRBV7-9 to TRBJ2-7; a weak D match, TRBD1 (6 bases). Germline lookup yields CDR1 SEHNR and CDR2 FQNEAQ (reference sequence). Trimming cost V 5 bases and J 6 bases, with 14 bases left between them. The CDR3 has 13 residues. CDR3 residues: CASSALQGSEQYF. The DNA of the CDR3 is TGTGCCAGCAGCGCCTTACAGGGTTCCGAGCAGTACTTC.

The chain has TRBV6-1 and TRBJ2-1; D tentatively reads TRBD1 or TRBD2 (5 bases each). Germline V CDR1 and CDR2: MNHNS, SASEGT. Trimming left V 0 bases short and J 9 bases short, with 9 bases between. This CDR3 spans 13 amino acids. The CDR3 sequence is CASSEARGTEQFF. CDR3 DNA: TGTGCCAGCAGTGAAGCTCGGGGCACTGAGCAGTTCTTC.

The chain employs TRBV19 and TRBJ1-5; unclear D gene. CDR1 and CDR2 (germline): LNHDA, SQIVND (reference sequence). The CDR3 covers 12 residues. V was trimmed by 6 bases and J by 1 base, leaving 4 bases between them. This CDR3 is CASRGSNQPQHF. In nucleotides, the CDR3 is TGTGCCAGTAGGGGCAGCAATCAGCCCCAGCATTTT.

In its sample, this clone was seen a few times. The V gene is TRBV30, the J gene TRBJ2-3, with D tentatively TRBD1 (8 bases). The CDR3 extends over 14 amino acids. Trimming removed 4 bases at V and 5 bases at J, with 16 bases between. Germline CDR1 and CDR2: GTSNPN and SVGIG (reference sequence). CDR3: CAWIGGTGIDTQYF. DNA for the CDR3: TGTGCCTGGATCGGGGGGACAGGAATAGATACGCAGTATTTT.

J is TRBJ2-5 and V is TRBV29-1, with a possible D match to TRBD2 (6 bases). The germline V gene encodes CDR1 SQVTM and CDR2 ANQGSEA. V shed 7 bases and J shed 3 bases, with 15 bases lying between them. CDR3 length equals 13 residues. The CDR3 reads CSGRLVGKETQYF. The CDR3 DNA reads as TGCAGCGGTCGACTAGTCGGTAAAGAGACCCAGTACTTC.

The V call is TRBV23-1, the J call TRBJ1-6; no firm D call. TRBV23-1 is given ORF status, its function remaining uncertain. This CDR3 contains 13 residues. Between the trimmed V and J ends, which lost 11 bases and 7 bases, there was a span of 15 bases. The CDR3, as DNA: TGCGCCCCTTCGTGTCGCAACAATTCACCCCTCCACTTT. Translated, it gives CAPSCRNNSPLHF.

This clone was counted only a few times. The chain is built from TRBV5-6 and TRBJ2-2; no reliable D call. The CDR3 runs to 15 residues. CDR1 and CDR2 (germline): SGHDT, YYEEEE. V dropped 4 bases and J dropped 1 base, with 11 bases sitting between them. The CDR3 DNA reads as TGTGCCAGCAGCCCAACCCACAAGAACACCGGGGAGCTGTTTTTT. Encoded protein: CASSPTHKNTGELFF.

This clone was found many times. V is TRBV5-1 and J is TRBJ2-1; 7 bases are shared with TRBD1. CDR3 length: 12 amino acids. Trimming cost V 5 bases and J 9 bases; bases outside gene matches: 5. Germline-derived CDR1 and CDR2 are SGHRS and YFSETQ. The CDR3: CASSPTGSEQFF. CDR3 coding DNA: TGCGCCAGCAGTCCGACAGGGAGTGAGCAGTTCTTC. The full variable domain, in which reference TRBV5-1 and TRBJ2-1 provide the parts outside the CDR3, is KAGVTQTPRYLIKTRGQQVTLSCSPISGHRSVSWYQQTPGQGLQFLFEYFSETQRNKGNFPGRFSGRQFSNSRSEMNVSTLELGDSALYLCASSPTGSEQFFGPGTRLTVL.

The chain joins TRBV7-9 to TRBJ1-6; no clear D gene. Germline loops: CDR1 SEHNR, CDR2 FQNEAQ (reference sequence). Trimming removed 1 base at V and 7 bases at J, with 11 bases between. This CDR3 is 15 amino acids long. The CDR3 DNA follows: TGTGCCAGCAGCTTAGGGGGTCCTGGGAATTCACCCCTCCACTTT. As protein: CASSLGGPGNSPLHF.

This clone was observed at least ten times. The chain joins TRBV10-3 to TRBJ2-3, with TRBD1 as a possible D gene (6 bases). V shed 10 bases and J shed 6 bases, with 11 bases lying between them. The CDR3 consists of 11 residues. The germline gives CDR1 ENHRY, CDR2 SYGVKD. Here the CDR3 reads CATARGDTQYF. CDR3 coding DNA: TGTGCCACCGCAAGGGGGGATACGCAGTATTTT.

This chain joins TRBV29-1 and TRBJ2-7, with D perhaps TRBD1 (5 bases). The CDR3 sequence is 13 residues long. The V end lost 4 bases, the J end lost 2 bases, and 12 bases lay between the germline ends. Germline V gene data show CDR1 as SQVTM and CDR2 as ANQGSEA. Here the CDR3 reads CSVGIQGPYEQYF. The CDR3 DNA is TGCAGCGTTGGGATTCAGGGTCCCTACGAGCAGTACTTC.

This clone was found a few times. The chain uses TRBV2 and TRBJ2-3; TRBD2 aligns across 10 bases. Germline-derived CDR1 and CDR2 are SNHLY and FYNNEI. Trimming took 1 base from V and 3 from J; bases not matched to a gene: 4. The CDR3 is 16 amino acids. CDR3 loop: CASSEEAGGPTDTQYF. The CDR3 region has the DNA TGTGCCAGCAGTGAAGAAGCGGGGGGGCCAACAGATACGCAGTATTTT.